This T cell receptor (beta chain) was sequenced in a study of tumor-infiltrating lymphocytes in oesophageal squamous cell carcinoma. TCRdb re-called the PCR reads through MiXCR, storing one row per CDR3 protein. The sample has around 6,200 distinct CDR3 sequences, roughly 15% seen once; the top ten hold roughly a sixth. This clonotype has a count of ten or more. Sequencing used esophageal tumor tissue. The clonotype originates from a male donor with esophageal squamous cell carcinoma.

The CDR3 loop is CASSQTGGPGQETQYF. In nucleotides, the CDR3 is TGTGCCAGCAGCCAAACAGGGGGCCCGGGCCAAGAGACCCAGTACTTC. V and J are TRBV2 and TRBJ2-5; TRBD1 matches 9 bases. Germline CDR1 reads SNHLY; CDR2 reads FYNNEI. The CDR3 has 16 residues. With 6 bases clipped from V and 1 base from J, the junction kept 9 bases outside the gene matches.